This entry describes one TCR beta chain. This clonotype was seen only a few times. Its antigen target is currently unknown. Base qualities are not provided; no much larger clone lies one nucleotide away. Sequenced using an Illumina NovaSeq 6000. TCRalpha and TCRbeta cDNA libraries were constructed by 5'RACE with constant-segment primers, with sample barcodes and unique molecular identifiers being introduced. RNA was extracted from every sample with Trizol reagent. Amplification of the libraries took two PCR steps, and the second step added a second sample barcode plus Illumina TruSeq adapters. The libraries were sequenced on an Illumina NovaSeq using 2 x 150 bp paired-end reads. The paper's data handling went like this. With migec v1.2.7, reads were demultiplexed and then collapsed into UMI-guided consensus sequences. Using mixcr v2.1.11, UMI consensuses were aligned to TRA and TRB V and J templates and then assembled into clonotypes. Expanded or contracted clonotypes were those called significant by both edgeR and NoisET, with noise models trained on biological replicates. edgeR calls used a false discovery rate-adjusted p below 0.01 and a log2 fold-change threshold of 1. PCA with hierarchical clustering of max-normalized trajectories of the 1000 most abundant clonotypes was used as exploratory dynamics analysis. Separately sequenced CD4+ and CD8+ repertoires were used to assign a CD4 or CD8 phenotype to each responding clone. TCRdb reworked the public reads: Q25 trimming with fastp, MiXCR clone assembly, productive beta chains retained. Each CDR3 protein appears once, grouped with its most common genes and DNA. The V and J calls and clone size are TCRdb's, not the authors'. This sample gives more than 350,000 distinct CDR3 sequences in total; about 15% of them show up just once. Jointly, the top ten make up 20% to 25% of the sample.

PBMCs were isolated by Ficoll-Paque density gradient centrifugation. CDR1 SGHVS and CDR2 FQNEAQ are derived from the germline V gene. The CDR3 runs 17 amino acids, cysteine and phenylalanine included. Only the CDR3 DNA is retained, 51 bases long and in frame from the first base. V is clipped by 3 bases and J by 2 bases, and the sequence between their germline boundaries is 19 bases long. The data belong to a study of T-cell memory formation after mild COVID-19 (dated by TCRdb to the early 2020s). Study-level background: Most TCR sequence clusters were specific to one of the two donors. Longitudinal TCRalpha and TCRbeta repertoire sequencing tracked T-cell clones expanding and contracting after mild COVID-19 in two donors. The cohort was made up of two young adult volunteers, one female and one male, who were previously healthy. Paper-wide results and their limitations: Contracting CD4+ clones were located mainly in the CM and EM memory subsets, whereas CD8+ clones were found to be enriched in EMRA. SARS-CoV-2 specificity of the second-wave clones peaking on day 37 was not confirmed. Balanced CD4/CD8 phenotypes were observed for clones contracting from day 15 to 85, whereas a bias towards CD4+ was observed for a second wave of clones expanding from day 15 to 37. The detection of some responding clones in pre-infection memory suggests that pre-existing cross-reactive memory T cells joined the SARS-CoV-2 response. The study covered only a couple of mild cases, and larger cohorts including severe cases with pre-infection samples were considered necessary.

The receptor was derived from a man aged 18 to 35 who had mild COVID-19 (a few samples of this study predate the infection). The sample titles of this study are shuffled in the database, so cell type and time point are left out; the donor was told from shared clones. Material: PBMCs or a T cell subset sorted from them (not recorded which). The V and J segments used are TRBV7-8 and TRBJ2-5; the D gene may be TRBD1 or TRBD2, since each aligns over 6 bases. Here is the DNA: TGTGCCAGCAGCTTGAGGTCAGGGGCGCGGGGACAAGAGACCCAGTACTTC. Its amino acids are CASSLRSGARGQETQYF. With all but the CDR3 taken from the reference TRBV7-8 and TRBJ2-5 genes, the full variable domain is: GAGVSQSPRYKVAKRGQDVALRCDPISGHVSLFWYQQALGQGPEFLTYFQNEAQLDKSGLPSDRFFAERPEGSVSTLKIQRTQQEDSAVYLCASSLRSGARGQETQYFGPGTRLLVL.